This T cell receptor beta chain came from a study of cytomegalovirus exposure and HLA in healthy donors. Per the germline V gene, CDR1 is SGHAT and CDR2 is FQNNGV. V shed 3 bases and J shed 3 bases, with 8 bases lying between them. The CDR3 sequence is 14 residues long. The sample holds one count of this clone. Its antigen is undetermined. Libraries were prepared by immunoSEQ multiplex PCR; TCRdb keeps only in-frame clonotypes and omits some of them. In the table there are just over 65,000 clones, 95% to 98% of which are singletons. General study points: A list of 150 to 200 TCR beta chains associated with cytomegalovirus was given. Among the CMV-associated chains, three were confirmed in vitro as specific for CMV antigens.

The receptor comes from a woman between 18 and 30 years old in good health and CMV-seropositive. The chain has TRBV11-2 and TRBJ2-2, with D maybe TRBD2 (5 bases). The sample was PBMCs. The CDR3: CASSFKADTGELFF. The CDR3, as DNA: TGTGCCAGCAGCTTCAAAGCGGACACCGGGGAGCTGTTTTTT.